This TCR beta chain came from a study of T-cell reconstitution after alpha-beta-depleted transplantation in children. The sample holds many counts of this clonotype. What it binds is not known. Study findings and constraints: Newly produced T cells mostly provided counts and TCRbeta diversity after one year, as hyperexpanded clones declined.

The library targeted TCRbeta and was prepared with unique molecular identifiers. Using its own MiXCR run on the PCR reads, TCRdb lists one record per CDR3 protein. The sample records nearly 350,000 distinct CDR3 sequences, around 15% being singletons. The clonotype originates from a male patient aged 2 to 10 who had a stem cell transplant for acute lymphoblastic leukemia, so the T cells may come from the graft donor. Sequencing was performed on PBMCs, mostly from graft donor cells, taken 360 days after TCRalphabeta/CD19-depleted stem cell transplant.

Here the CDR3 reads CASSVMSGGTGELFF. CDR3 coding DNA: TGTGCCAGCAGCGTAATGTCGGGGGGCACCGGGGAGCTGTTTTTT. The V and J genes are TRBV9 and TRBJ2-2; 7 bases match TRBD2. CDR1 is SGDLS and CDR2 is YYNGEE in the germline V gene. The CDR3 extends over 15 amino acids. The V and J ends lost 1 base and 4 bases, in that order; junction bases with no gene match: 4.